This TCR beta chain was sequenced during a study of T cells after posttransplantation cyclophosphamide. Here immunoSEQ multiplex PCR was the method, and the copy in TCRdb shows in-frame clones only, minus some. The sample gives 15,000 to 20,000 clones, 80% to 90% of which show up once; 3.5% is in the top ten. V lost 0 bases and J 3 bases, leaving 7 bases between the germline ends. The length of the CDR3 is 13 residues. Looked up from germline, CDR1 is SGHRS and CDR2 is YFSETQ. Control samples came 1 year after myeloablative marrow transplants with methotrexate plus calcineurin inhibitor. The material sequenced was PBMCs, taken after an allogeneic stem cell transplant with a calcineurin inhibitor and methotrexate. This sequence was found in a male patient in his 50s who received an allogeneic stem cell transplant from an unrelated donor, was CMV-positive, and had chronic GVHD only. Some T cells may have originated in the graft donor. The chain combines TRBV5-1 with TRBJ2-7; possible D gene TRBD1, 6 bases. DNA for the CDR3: TGCGCCAGCAGCTTGGAGGGGGACTACGAGCAGTACTTC. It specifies CASSLEGDYEQYF.